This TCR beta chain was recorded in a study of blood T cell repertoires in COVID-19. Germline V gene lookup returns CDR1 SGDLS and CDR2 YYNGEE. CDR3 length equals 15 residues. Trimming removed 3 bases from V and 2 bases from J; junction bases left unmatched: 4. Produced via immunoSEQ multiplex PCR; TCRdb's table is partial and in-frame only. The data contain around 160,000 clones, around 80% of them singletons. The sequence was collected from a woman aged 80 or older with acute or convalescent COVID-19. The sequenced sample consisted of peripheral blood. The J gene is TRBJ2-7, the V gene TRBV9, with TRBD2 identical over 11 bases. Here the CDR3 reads CASSGTSGSTYEQYF. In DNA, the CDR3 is TGTGCCAGCAGCGGAACTAGCGGGAGTACCTACGAGCAGTACTTC.